What follows are 15 T cell receptor beta chains derived from one specimen sequenced in a study of Tregs in tolerant kidney transplant recipients. Measured with immunoSEQ multiplex PCR; TCRdb has only the in-frame clones, and not every one. Of 85,000 to 95,000 clones listed, 90% to 95% are singletons. The sequenced material came from CD8+ T cells from blood. Receptor source: a human donor in good health.

The chain joins TRBV7-9 to TRBJ2-3; D ambiguous. Looked up from germline, CDR1 is SEHNR and CDR2 is FQNEAQ (reference sequence). This CDR3 has 15 residues. V was pared by 5 bases and J by 1 base, with 13 bases between. In DNA, the CDR3 is TGTGCCAGCAGCGCCCCCATCGTGCGCACAGATACGCAGTATTTT. Amino acids: CASSAPIVRTDTQYF. Based on the CDR3 plus reference TRBV7-9 and TRBJ2-3, the full variable domain is DTGVSQNPRHKITKRGQNVTFRCDPISEHNRLYWYRQTLGQGPEFLTYFQNEAQLEKSRLLSDRFSAERPKGSFSTLEIQRTEQGDSAMYLCASSAPIVRTDTQYFGPGTRLTVL.

V gene TRBV9 combines with J gene TRBJ1-2; the match to TRBD1 covers 7 bases. The CDR3 runs to 15 residues. The germline gives CDR1 SGDLS, CDR2 YYNGEE. V was clipped by 1 base and J by 4 bases; unmatched bases: 7. This CDR3 reads CASSVFGGGSYGYTF. CDR3 coding DNA: TGTGCCAGCAGCGTATTTGGAGGGGGCAGCTATGGCTACACCTTC.

The V call is TRBV25-1, the J call TRBJ2-5; D is unresolved. Trimming took off 6 bases at V and 9 bases at J, with 26 bases between the two ends. The CDR3 length is 16 residues. Germline values: CDR1 MGHDK, CDR2 SYGVNS. DNA of the CDR3: TGTGCCAGCAGCCCGGGTAGAGACCCTGTCCTCATGGCCCAGTACTTC. Residues: CASSPGRDPVLMAQYF.

The chain is built from TRBV7-9 and TRBJ2-3; no clear D gene. Germline V gene sequence: CDR1 SEHNR, CDR2 FQNEAQ (reference sequence). V was cut by 3 bases and J by 4 bases, with 5 bases left in between. The CDR3 length is 12 residues. Here the CDR3 DNA reads TGTGCCAGCAGCTTCAAAGCAGATACGCAGTATTTT. It is translated as CASSFKADTQYF.

The chain combines TRBV7-6 with TRBJ2-2, with a weak D call TRBD2 (6 bases). Per the germline V gene, CDR1 is SGHVS and CDR2 is FNYEAQ. This CDR3 is 13 amino acids long. Trimming took off 8 bases at V and 5 bases at J, with 12 bases between the two ends. Here the CDR3 reads CASEDRGTGELFF. The CDR3, as DNA: TGTGCCAGCGAAGACCGGGGGACCGGGGAGCTGTTTTTT. The variable domain in full, with the rest retrieved from reference TRBV7-6 and TRBJ2-2, is GAGVSQSPRYKVTKRGQDVALRCDPISGHVSLYWYRQALGQGPEFLTYFNYEAQQDKSGLPNDRFSAERPEGSISTLTIQRTEQRDSAMYRCASEDRGTGELFFGEGSRLTVL.

CDR3 in DNA: TGTGCCAGCAGACTAATAACAAACGAGCAGTACTTC. Translated, it gives CASRLITNEQYF. The rearrangement uses TRBV7-9 and TRBJ2-7; no definite D call. Trimming removed 6 bases from V and 5 bases from J, with 11 bases in between. The CDR3 contains 12 residues. CDR1 and CDR2 from the germline V gene are SEHNR and FQNEAQ (reference sequence).

The chain links TRBV2 to TRBJ2-2; no reliable D call. The length of the CDR3 is 12 residues. Deletions cut 4 bases from V and 2 bases from J, with 2 bases between. Germline V gene lookup returns CDR1 SNHLY and CDR2 FYNNEI. CDR3 coding DNA: TGTGCCAGCAGTGGAAACACCGGGGAGCTGTTTTTT. Amino acid sequence: CASSGNTGELFF.

This sequence joins TRBV6-1 and TRBJ2-3; 9 bases are a match to TRBD2. This CDR3 comprises 15 residues. CDR1 and CDR2 from the germline V gene are MNHNS and SASEGT. V lost 2 bases, J lost 1 base, and 1 base stayed unmatched. The CDR3 spells CASSEQRGGTDTQYF. CDR3 coding DNA: TGTGCCAGCAGTGAACAGCGGGGGGGCACAGATACGCAGTATTTT.

The chain recombines TRBV9 with TRBJ1-2; unclear D gene. V was cut by 0 bases and J by 5 bases, with 14 bases left in between. This CDR3 contains 15 residues. CDR1 and CDR2 from the germline V gene are SGDLS and YYNGEE. The CDR3 protein is CASSVARKLPYGYTF. The CDR3 DNA sequence: TGTGCCAGCAGCGTAGCTAGAAAGCTACCTTATGGCTACACCTTC.

This clone has only one observation. DNA for the CDR3: TGTGCCTGGAGCGTCTTCGGGGATAGCTACACCTTC. Translated: CAWSVFGDSYTF. V is TRBV30 and J is TRBJ1-2, with no clear D. Trimming pared 3 bases from V and 9 bases from J, leaving 14 bases between. This CDR3 contains 12 residues. The V gene's germline CDR1 is GTSNPN and CDR2 SVGIG (reference sequence).

This clone counts as medium-sized. The rearrangement uses TRBV4-1 and TRBJ2-6, with 7 bases fitting TRBD2. The junction had 6 bases not matched to a gene; V was cut back by 0 bases and J by 4 bases. Germline lookup yields CDR1 MGHRA and CDR2 YSYEKL. This CDR3 has 17 residues. Here the CDR3 DNA reads TGCGCCAGCAGCCAAGAGGGGGAGGGGTCCGGGGCCAACGTCCTGACTTTC. It specifies CASSQEGEGSGANVLTF.

This CDR3 reads CASSEAGPNSGEYEQYF. The CDR3 DNA is TGTGCCAGCAGTGAAGCCGGACCGAATAGCGGGGAGTACGAGCAGTACTTC. V usage is TRBV2 and J usage is TRBJ2-7, with 8 bases aligning to TRBD2. Per the germline V gene, CDR1 is SNHLY and CDR2 is FYNNEI. The CDR3 has 17 residues. After removal of 0 bases from V and 4 bases from J, the junction contained 11 bases not matched to a gene.

The chain employs TRBV7-9 and TRBJ2-7; D may correspond to TRBD1 or TRBD2 (5 bases each). The V gene lost 5 bases and the J gene lost 3 bases, with 17 bases spanning the gap. The CDR3 has 15 residues. CDR1 is SEHNR, CDR2 FQNEAQ, per germline (reference sequence). The CDR3 protein is CASSRPGQTLYEQYF. The CDR3 DNA follows: TGTGCCAGCAGCCGCCCGGGGCAGACTCTCTACGAGCAGTACTTC.

The gene calls are TRBV7-8 and TRBJ2-7; D may match TRBD1 or TRBD2 (5 bases each). The CDR3 is 15 residues long. Per the germline V gene, CDR1 is SGHVS and CDR2 is FQNEAQ. The V end was cut by 5 bases, the J end by 0 bases, with 14 bases between. The CDR3 here is CASSGPGASSYEQYF. The CDR3 DNA is TGTGCCAGCAGCGGCCCCGGGGCGAGCTCCTACGAGCAGTACTTC.

J is TRBJ1-4 and V is TRBV10-3; perhaps TRBD1 as D (6 bases). V was shortened by 1 base and J by 8 bases, with 17 bases between the two germline ends. CDR3 length equals 16 residues. From germline, CDR1 is ENHRY and CDR2 SYGVKD. The CDR3: CAISEFAGGEREKLFF. The CDR3 coding sequence is TGTGCCATCAGTGAGTTTGCGGGGGGCGAACGAGAAAAACTGTTTTTT.